The T cell receptor (beta chain) described here comes from a study of identical twins. Findings and caveats of the study: Invariant populations such as MAIT and iNKT cells could partly muddle zero-insertion analyses. Conclusions relied on cross-sectional statistical analysis, not following the same donors.

MiXCR, applied by TCRdb to the 5' RACE reads, yields one record per CDR3 protein. The top ten hold more than 0.4% of the sample, which has about 530,000 distinct CDR3 sequences, nearly 15% seen once. This CDR3 region has 14 residues. Germline V CDR1 and CDR2: SGHRS, YFSETQ. The V segment lost 4 bases and the J segment 4 bases; nucleotides outside the gene matches: 5. This clonotype was recorded many times. The antigen remains undetermined. The same specimen was also included in a second study, on yellow fever vaccine responses in identical twins. That work contributes: Reportedly, the response of twins' T cells to the vaccine seemed partly convergent, partly personalized.

The sequencing input was CD4+ T cells sorted from blood. The rearrangement links TRBV5-1 to TRBJ1-2, with TRBD1 identical over 9 bases. This TCR was recovered from a woman under 30 in good health. The CDR3 bases are TGCGCCAGCAGCAACAGGGGGCGCGGCTATGGCTACACCTTC. Amino acid sequence: CASSNRGRGYGYTF.